The present entry profiles one T cell receptor beta chain with its context. These data originate in a study of control samples from healthy donors and cancer patients. Generated by immunoSEQ multiplex PCR, the TCRdb table keeps only in-frame clones and is missing some. The sample contains 160,000 or so clones, approximately 90% of which appear only once. Trimming pared 0 bases from V and 2 bases from J, leaving 12 bases between. There are 16 residues in the CDR3. CDR1 is SGDLS and CDR2 is YYNGEE in the germline V gene. The clonotype originates from a woman under 40 in good health. The V gene is TRBV9, the J gene TRBJ1-3, with D possibly being TRBD1 (5 bases). The sequenced material came from blood. This chain's CDR3 is CASSVDPGNTGNTIYF. DNA for the CDR3: TGTGCCAGCAGCGTAGATCCAGGGAATACTGGAAACACCATATATTTT.